This is a list of T cell receptor beta chains from one sample in a study of CD8 T cells in ankylosing spondylitis. TCRdb re-called the 5' RACE reads with MiXCR, one entry per CDR3 protein. The sample holds 250,000 to 300,000 distinct CDR3 sequences; more than 15% are singletons and the top ten take around 30%. The material sequenced was blood, either unsorted or a sorted T cell fraction (not recorded which). The origin of the receptors is a male donor with ankylosing spondylitis or in good health (not recorded which). The CDR3 runs from the conserved cysteine through the conserved F or W. A D gene is named only where the DNA matches it firmly. Expanded clones are given a class, and other clones once, few, many or no size at all.

j_call v_call d_call clone_size cdr3_nt cdr3_aa
TRBJ2-5 TRBV6-1 TRBD1 . TGTGCCAGCAGTATAGCGACAGGGGGCTGGGATGGGACCCAGTACTTC CASSIATGGWDGTQYF
TRBJ2-7 TRBV6-5 . few TGTGCCAGCAGTTACGGGAAGGAGGGATCTAGGGCCTACGAGCAGTACTTC CASSYGKEGSRAYEQYF
TRBJ2-7 TRBV27 . . TGTGCCAGCAGTTTACGCAGCTTTACTGCCGAGCAGTACTTC CASSLRSFTAEQYF
TRBJ1-4 TRBV29-1 . many TGCAGCATTCAATTACAGGGAGACGAAAAACTGTTTTTT CSIQLQGDEKLFF
TRBJ2-1 TRBV5-1 TRBD2 many TGCGCCAGCAGTCAAAGCTGGACTAGCGAGCAGTTCTTC CASSQSWTSEQFF
TRBJ2-2 TRBV29-1 . . TGCAGCGTCGATCAGGGATGGGACGGGGAGCTGTTTTTT CSVDQGWDGELFF
TRBJ2-7 TRBV6-1 . few TGTGCCAGCAGAACCGGACCAACCTACGAGCAGTACTTC CASRTGPTYEQYF
TRBJ2-7 TRBV5-6 . once TGTGCCAGCAGCTTGGCGTCAGGGGAAGGGTACGAGCAGTACTTC CASSLASGEGYEQYF
TRBJ2-1 TRBV5-1 TRBD2 many TGCGCCAGCAGCGAACTAGCGGGAGCCTACAATGAGCAGTTCTTC CASSELAGAYNEQFF
TRBJ2-7 TRBV7-9 . . TGTGCATACAAGGCCTCCTACGAGCAGTACTTC CAYKASYEQYF
TRBJ2-4 TRBV2 TRBD2 few TGTGCCAGCAGTGGGGGACTAGAAATCGCCAAAAACATTCAGTACTTC CASSGGLEIAKNIQYF
TRBJ2-7 TRBV15 . few TGTGCCACCAGCAGAAGTAGAGACTCGGTCTACGAGCAGTACTTC CATSRSRDSVYEQYF
TRBJ2-2 TRBV29-1 TRBD2 many TGCAGCGTTCGTTCGCGGACTAGCGGGACTTCCGGGGAGCTGTTTTTT CSVRSRTSGTSGELFF
TRBJ2-5 TRBV7-8 . . TGTGCCAGTATAGGACGGAACCAAGAGACCCAGTACTTC CASIGRNQETQYF
TRBJ2-5 TRBV20-1 . few TGCAGTGCTAGATTTTGGGACCCACAAGAGACCCAGTACTTC CSARFWDPQETQYF
TRBJ2-1 TRBV10-3 TRBD2 many TGTGCCATCAGTGAGTTCACGGGAGGACAATCTGGCAATGAGCAGTTCTTC CAISEFTGGQSGNEQFF
TRBJ1-4 TRBV4-1 TRBD1 few TGCGCCAGCAGCCCAAGTGAGGGGGCGCATGAAAAACTGTTTTTT CASSPSEGAHEKLFF
TRBJ2-7 TRBV14 . . TGTGCCTGCAGCCAAATCGGTCTGATCTCCTACGAGCAGTACTTC CACSQIGLISYEQYF
TRBJ1-2 TRBV20-1 . . TGCAGTGCTACACATCCCTTTGGGGAGGGGTCGCGTGGCTACACCTTC CSATHPFGEGSRGYTF
TRBJ1-2 TRBV29-1 TRBD1 few TGCAGCGTGGAGCAGGGGGTGACTAACTATGGCTACACCTTC CSVEQGVTNYGYTF
TRBJ2-3 TRBV5-1 . few TGCGCCAGCAGCTTAAAGGTAGATACGCAGTATTTT CASSLKVDTQYF
TRBJ2-7 TRBV6-1 TRBD2 . TGTGCCAGCAGTGAAGCCGTCGGACTAGCGGGAGAACGGTGGGGCGAGCAGTACTTC CASSEAVGLAGERWGEQYF
TRBJ1-5 TRBV12-3/TRBV12-4 . few TGTGCCAGCAGTTTGGGGGGCCAACAGCCCCAGCATTTT CASSLGGQQPQHF
TRBJ2-1 TRBV4-1 TRBD1 many TGCGCCAGCAGCCAAGTTCTTTGGGGACAGGGTTTCAATGAGCAGTTCTTC CASSQVLWGQGFNEQFF
TRBJ2-5 TRBV7-6 . . TGTGCCAGCAGCTCCGGGCTGGGAGTCCAAGAGACCCAGTACTTC CASSSGLGVQETQYF
TRBJ2-4 TRBV12-3/TRBV12-4 . . TGTGCCAGCAGTTTACAAGGGGAGGACATTCAGTACTTC CASSLQGEDIQYF
TRBJ2-2 TRBV11-1 . . TGTGCCAGCAGCTTAACACTGGGGGAGCTGTTTTTT CASSLTLGELFF
TRBJ2-7 TRBV25-1 TRBD2 . TGTGCCAGTAGGACTAGCGGTCTTTACGAGCAGTACTTC CASRTSGLYEQYF
TRBJ2-7 TRBV27 TRBD1 . TGTGCCAGCAGTTTATCGAAGGGACAGGGTTATTACGAGCAGTACTTC CASSLSKGQGYYEQYF
TRBJ2-7 TRBV7-2 . few TGTGCCAGCAGCTTAGCGGGTTTGGGGGACCGCCAGCAGTACTTC CASSLAGLGDRQQYF
TRBJ2-7 TRBV12-3/TRBV12-4 . few TGTGCCAGCAGTTCCGTGGGGGAACCTCTCCTTGGCGAGCAGTACTTC CASSSVGEPLLGEQYF
TRBJ2-1 TRBV7-8 . . TGTGCCAGCAGCTTAATCAGTCATGAGCAGTTCTTC CASSLISHEQFF
TRBJ2-3 TRBV6-1 . . TGTGCCAGCAGTGAAGAGGTAGGATCCGCGCAGTATTTT CASSEEVGSAQYF
TRBJ2-5 TRBV4-1 . few TGCGCCAGCAGCCAAGTCCAGGGTGACCAAGAGACCCAGTACTTC CASSQVQGDQETQYF
TRBJ2-7 TRBV6-7 TRBD2 . TGTGCCAGCACCCTTTGTAGCGGGAAGCAACCTGACAGCCTCTGGGAGCAGTACTTC CASTLCSGKQPDSLWEQYF
TRBJ2-7 TRBV7-9 . . TGTGCCAGCAGCTCCTCTAGTGCCTCCTACGAGCAGTACTTC CASSSSSASYEQYF
TRBJ2-3 TRBV18 . . TGTGCCAGCTCACCATGGCGGGACCCCACAGATACGCAGTATTTT CASSPWRDPTDTQYF
TRBJ1-4 TRBV12-3/TRBV12-4 . . TGTGCCAGCAGCCCCGGGACTAATGAAAAACTGTTTTTT CASSPGTNEKLFF
TRBJ2-7 TRBV29-1 TRBD1 many TGCAGCGTTGAAACGGGACAGGGGTACGAGCAGTACTTC CSVETGQGYEQYF
TRBJ2-7 TRBV20-1 TRBD2 few TGCAGTGCTAGAGATTTTAGCGGGAGTGTCCACGAGCAGTACTTC CSARDFSGSVHEQYF
TRBJ1-1 TRBV5-4 . few TGTGCCAGCAGCTGGGGGGGCACTGAAGCTTTCTTT CASSWGGTEAFF
TRBJ2-5 TRBV7-6 TRBD1 few TGTGCCAGCAGCTTCGGGGACAGGGGACAAGAGACCCAGTACTTC CASSFGDRGQETQYF
TRBJ2-3 TRBV3-1 . . TGTGCCAGCAGCCAAGTGGACCAGCCAAATACGCAGTATTTT CASSQVDQPNTQYF
TRBJ2-3 TRBV6-2/TRBV6-3 TRBD1 few TGTGCCAGCAGTCCCCCGGGACAGGGGGTGATAGCGGTCCCAACGGATACGCAGTATTTT CASSPPGQGVIAVPTDTQYF
TRBJ1-6 TRBV27 TRBD1 . TGTGCCAGCAGTCTCCTGCCGGGACAGGAGTTTAATTCACCCCTCCACTTT CASSLLPGQEFNSPLHF
TRBJ2-2 TRBV29-1 TRBD1 many TGCAGCGTTGAGGCCGGGGACAGGGGAAGATACACCGGGGAGCTGTTTTTT CSVEAGDRGRYTGELFF
TRBJ1-5 TRBV4-2 . . TGTGCCAGCAGCCAAGGTGTTGGCTCTAATCAGCCCCAGCATTTT CASSQGVGSNQPQHF
TRBJ2-1 TRBV28 TRBD1 . TGTGCCAGCACTAGGACAGGGTCATACAATGAGCAGTTCTTC CASTRTGSYNEQFF
TRBJ2-7 TRBV20-1 TRBD2 few TGCAGTGCTTCGGCGCTAGCGGGAGCCTCCTACGAGCAGTACTTC CSASALAGASYEQYF
TRBJ2-5 TRBV5-1 . . TGCGCCAGCAGCCAACTGGGACTCCCCGTCCCCGGGGAGACCCAGTACTTC CASSQLGLPVPGETQYF
TRBJ1-1 TRBV7-3 . few TGTGCCAGCAGCTTAAGTGGAGACGGGAACACTGAAGCTTTCTTT CASSLSGDGNTEAFF
TRBJ2-2 TRBV29-1 . once TGCAGCGGTGTTTCTGTTAATGCCGTGGAGCTGTTTTTT CSGVSVNAVELFF